This entry lists 28 T cell receptor beta chains sequenced from one sample in a study of cytomegalovirus exposure and HLA in healthy donors. Sequenced by immunoSEQ multiplex PCR; TCRdb stores in-frame clones only, minus some. In the table there are around 100,000 clones, 85% of which are singletons. The specimen was PBMCs. These receptors were taken from a man younger than 35 in good health and CMV-seropositive.

This clone has only one observation. J is TRBJ1-1 and V is TRBV7-9; no clear D gene. The CDR3 consists of 11 residues. V lost 7 bases and J lost 10, with 13 bases in between. Germline V CDR1 and CDR2: SEHNR, FQNEAQ (reference sequence). The CDR3 sequence is CASIKPRGAFF. The CDR3 nucleotides read TGTGCCAGCATCAAACCCCGGGGAGCTTTCTTT.

The V call is TRBV6-6, the J call TRBJ2-7; D uncertain. This CDR3 is built from 14 residues. Germline CDR1 is MNHNY and CDR2 is SVGAGI (reference sequence). V was pared by 0 bases and J by 5 bases, with 11 bases between. Written as DNA, the CDR3 is TGTGCCAGCAGTTACTCGAGATCGTCGGACGAGCAGTACTTC. Translating gives CASSYSRSSDEQYF.

This CDR3 is CASSTQGGANVLTF. In nucleotides, the CDR3 is TGTGCCAGCAGCACACAGGGTGGGGCCAACGTCCTGACTTTC. The chain combines TRBV9 with TRBJ2-6; a weak D match, TRBD1 (6 bases). The CDR3 sequence is 14 residues long. Per the germline V gene, CDR1 is SGDLS and CDR2 is YYNGEE. Trimming removed 4 bases at V and 3 bases at J, with 8 bases between.

V usage is TRBV5-1 and J usage is TRBJ1-4; D remains ambiguous. The germline V gene encodes CDR1 SGHRS and CDR2 YFSETQ. This CDR3 is 12 amino acids long. V was cut by 0 bases and J by 12 bases, with 9 bases left in between. In DNA form, the CDR3 reads TGCGCCAGCAGCTTGGACAGAGTAGAACTGTTTTTT. Protein sequence: CASSLDRVELFF. The full variable domain, with the rest looked up from reference TRBV5-1 and TRBJ1-4, is KAGVTQTPRYLIKTRGQQVTLSCSPISGHRSVSWYQQTPGQGLQFLFEYFSETQRNKGNFPGRFSGRQFSNSRSEMNVSTLELGDSALYLCASSLDRVELFFGSGTQLSVL.

V usage is TRBV5-1 and J usage is TRBJ2-3; 7 nucleotides agree with TRBD2. The germline V gene has CDR1 SGHRS and CDR2 YFSETQ. This CDR3 region has 16 residues. V was pared by 4 bases and J by 1 base, with 9 bases of the junction left unmatched. The CDR3 region is CASSQGGSLGTDTQYF. In DNA form, the CDR3 reads TGCGCCAGCAGCCAGGGCGGGAGTTTGGGCACAGATACGCAGTATTTT.

The chain recombines TRBV19 with TRBJ2-5; no firm D call. CDR1 is LNHDA and CDR2 is SQIVND in the germline V gene (reference sequence). Trimming shortened V by 2 bases and J by 7 bases, and 11 bases separated the two germline ends. There are 13 residues in the CDR3. The CDR3 is CASSITVLGTQYF. In DNA, the CDR3 is TGTGCCAGTAGTATAACCGTACTTGGGACCCAGTACTTC.

This clone was detected a few times. This rearrangement joins TRBV7-3 to TRBJ2-3, with TRBD2 matching over 8 bases. The junction had 6 bases not matched to a gene; V was cut back by 5 bases and J by 5 bases. Germline-derived CDR1 and CDR2 are SGHTA and FQGTGA. The CDR3 runs to 14 residues. CDR3 in amino acids: CASSPAGGGDTQYF. The CDR3 nucleotides are TGTGCCAGCAGCCCCGCGGGGGGAGGAGATACGCAGTATTTT.

The chain carries TRBV7-2 and TRBJ1-2; 8 bases line up with TRBD1. The CDR3 totals 14 residues. Germline V gene lookup returns CDR1 SGHTA and CDR2 FQGNSA. V lost 4 bases, J lost 4 bases, and 5 bases stayed unmatched. The CDR3 nucleotides are TGTGCCAGCAGCTCCTATGGACAGGGCTATGGCTACACCTTC. Its translation: CASSSYGQGYGYTF.

The chain is built from TRBV5-8 and TRBJ2-7; no reliable D call. The germline V and J ends were trimmed by 4 bases and 6 bases, with 11 bases remaining between them. Germline CDR1 and CDR2: SGHTS and YDEGEE. The CDR3 consists of 12 residues. The CDR3 coding sequence is TGTGCCAGCAGCCGAGATCCTCTCGAGCAGTACTTC. Amino acids: CASSRDPLEQYF.

The chain links TRBV29-1 to TRBJ2-7; 7 bases align to TRBD1. Germline V lookup: CDR1 SQVTM, CDR2 ANQGSEA. The CDR3 covers 14 residues. V lost 7 bases and J lost 7; bases outside the gene matches: 16. CDR3 loop: CSEATGASFGEQYF. For the CDR3, the DNA is TGCAGCGAAGCCACAGGGGCCTCTTTTGGTGAGCAGTACTTC.

CDR3 in amino acids: CASSYRGLAKNIQYF. The CDR3 DNA reads as TGTGCCAGCAGCTATAGGGGACTAGCCAAAAACATTCAGTACTTC. This chain joins TRBV5-6 and TRBJ2-4, with a tentative D call TRBD2 (6 bases). Trimming cost V 3 bases and J 0 bases, with 10 bases left between them. CDR3 length: 15 residues. Germline CDR1 SGHDT, CDR2 YYEEEE.

The chain combines TRBV10-3 with TRBJ2-2, with D maybe TRBD1 (6 bases). Trimming cost V 11 bases and J 5 bases, with 21 bases left between them. In germline, CDR1 is ENHRY, CDR2 SYGVKD. The CDR3 has 15 residues. The CDR3 spells CAVQKLGTPTGELFF. The CDR3 nucleotides read TGTGCCGTTCAGAAACTTGGGACACCGACCGGGGAGCTGTTTTTT.

The chain recombines TRBV9 with TRBJ1-2; 9 positions agree with TRBD1. This CDR3 comprises 14 residues. V was clipped by 7 bases and J by 8 bases; unmatched bases: 12. CDR1 SGDLS and CDR2 YYNGEE come from the germline V gene. The CDR3 coding sequence is TGTGCCAGCGATCTCTGGGACAGGGTTGAGGGCTACACCTTC. Protein: CASDLWDRVEGYTF.

This chain links TRBV4-1 with TRBJ2-5; a weak D match, TRBD2 (6 bases). The V end was cut by 0 bases, the J end by 5 bases, with 13 bases between. The CDR3 runs to 15 residues. Germline V lookup: CDR1 MGHRA, CDR2 YSYEKL. The CDR3, as DNA: TGCGCCAGCAGCCAAGATCCGAGACTAGGGGAGACCCAGTACTTC. Its translation is CASSQDPRLGETQYF.

The rearrangement uses TRBV28 and TRBJ1-5; D gene unclear. Germline CDR1 reads MDHEN; CDR2 reads SYDVKM. Trimming took 2 bases from V and 4 from J, leaving 6 bases between them. The CDR3 covers 13 residues. CDR3 bases: TGTGCCAGCAGTTTAAGAGAGAATCAGCCCCAGCATTTT. Its protein is CASSLRENQPQHF.

The chain links TRBV5-6 to TRBJ1-2; no reliable D call. From germline, CDR1 is SGHDT and CDR2 YYEEEE. Trimming stripped 0 bases from V and 4 bases from J, with 7 bases between. The CDR3 contains 13 residues. CDR3 sequence (DNA): TGTGCCAGCAGCTTGGGTCGGGTCTATGGCTACACCTTC. Encoded protein: CASSLGRVYGYTF.

The chain combines TRBV4-1 with TRBJ1-2; 8 nucleotides line up with TRBD1. Germline CDR1 and CDR2: MGHRA and YSYEKL. The CDR3 runs to 15 residues. Trimming removed 4 bases from V and 6 bases from J; junction bases left unmatched: 10. The DNA for the CDR3 is TGCGCCAGCAGCCGGCCAGGACAGGGTTCAGATGGCTACACCTTC. This gives the protein CASSRPGQGSDGYTF.

The rearrangement uses TRBV5-1 and TRBJ2-7; D is uncertain. The V end was cut by 5 bases, the J end by 0 bases, with 12 bases between. The CDR3 has 14 amino acids. Germline loops: CDR1 SGHRS, CDR2 YFSETQ. CDR3 sequence: CASRFSIYSYEQYF. DNA for the CDR3: TGCGCCAGCAGGTTTAGTATTTACTCCTACGAGCAGTACTTC. The whole variable domain, filled in from reference TRBV5-1 and TRBJ2-7, reads KAGVTQTPRYLIKTRGQQVTLSCSPISGHRSVSWYQQTPGQGLQFLFEYFSETQRNKGNFPGRFSGRQFSNSRSEMNVSTLELGDSALYLCASRFSIYSYEQYFGPGTRLTVT.

This chain uses TRBV28 with TRBJ1-3, with a tentative D call TRBD1 (5 bases). V lost 7 bases and J lost 9, with 13 bases in between. Germline-derived CDR1 and CDR2 are MDHEN and SYDVKM. The CDR3 is 12 residues long. The CDR3 sequence is CASKGRALTIYF. The CDR3 nucleotides are TGTGCCAGCAAGGGCAGGGCTCTCACCATATATTTT.

The chain employs TRBV5-1 and TRBJ2-3; 7 nucleotides line up with TRBD2. The CDR3 spans 16 residues. The V gene's germline CDR1 is SGHRS and CDR2 YFSETQ. V shed 3 bases and J 3 bases; nucleotides not matched to a gene: 10. CDR3 bases: TGCGCCAGCAGCTCAAGACTAGCTGGTTGGACAGATACGCAGTATTTT. As protein: CASSSRLAGWTDTQYF.

The chain is built from TRBV18 and TRBJ1-5, with 8 bases fitting TRBD1. Germline V CDR1 and CDR2: KGHSH, LQKENI. The trim removed 6 bases at V and 4 bases at J, leaving 5 bases unmatched. CDR3 size: 14 residues. The CDR3 nucleotides are TGTGCCAGCTCGCCCCAGGGGGCGAATCAGCCCCAGCATTTT. It is translated as CASSPQGANQPQHF.

The chain is built from TRBV4-2 and TRBJ2-7, with 8 bases fitting TRBD1. CDR1 is LGHNA, CDR2 YNFKEQ, per germline. The CDR3 is 15 amino acids. The V and J ends lost 5 bases and 2 bases, in that order; junction bases with no gene match: 8. The CDR3 spells CASSRPGQAAYEQYF. The CDR3, as DNA: TGTGCCAGCAGCAGACCGGGACAGGCGGCCTACGAGCAGTACTTC.

V is TRBV18 and J is TRBJ2-7; D is perhaps TRBD2 (5 bases). The CDR3 contains 13 residues. The germline gives CDR1 KGHSH, CDR2 LQKENI. The ends were cut back, 3 bases at V and 1 base at J, with 7 bases in the middle. The CDR3, as DNA: TGTGCCAGCTCACCTACTAGTTCCTACGAGCAGTACTTC. Translating gives CASSPTSSYEQYF.

The rearrangement uses TRBV7-9 and TRBJ1-1; D possibly corresponds to TRBD1 (5 bases). V was clipped by 5 bases and J by 4 bases, with 11 bases between them. This CDR3 is 13 amino acids long. The germline V gene has CDR1 SEHNR and CDR2 FQNEAQ (reference sequence). The DNA for the CDR3 is TGTGCCAGCAGCGCCTCAGGGTCCACTGAAGCTTTCTTT. It translates to CASSASGSTEAFF.

The J gene is TRBJ2-2, the V gene TRBV6-1; possible D gene TRBD1, 6 bases. CDR3 size: 14 residues. Trimming removed 8 bases at V and 4 bases at J, with 14 bases between. Germline V gives CDR1 MNHNS, CDR2 SASEGT. CDR3 sequence (DNA): TGTGCCAGCCGAAGGGGGTCGGGCACCGGGGAGCTGTTTTTT. This encodes CASRRGSGTGELFF.

This clone showed up just a few times. The chain uses TRBV7-9 and TRBJ1-5; tentative D call: TRBD1 (6 bases). V gave up 1 base and J gave up 3 bases, with 10 bases separating them. Germline CDR1 and CDR2: SEHNR and FQNEAQ (reference sequence). There are 15 residues in the CDR3. The chain's CDR3 is CASSLGQADNQPQHF. CDR3 nucleotides: TGTGCCAGCAGCTTAGGACAGGCGGACAATCAGCCCCAGCATTTT.

The chain has TRBV7-9 and TRBJ2-1; a weak D match, TRBD1 (5 bases). This CDR3 comprises 12 residues. Trimming cost V 4 bases and J 8 bases, with 9 bases left between them. Germline lookup yields CDR1 SEHNR and CDR2 FQNEAQ (reference sequence). The CDR3, as DNA: TGTGCCAGCAGCTACCTACAGGATGAGCAGTTCTTC. Residues: CASSYLQDEQFF.

The rearrangement uses TRBV28 and TRBJ2-3; maybe TRBD2 (5 bases). The ends were cut back, 1 base at V and 4 bases at J, with 9 bases in the middle. CDR3 length: 14 residues. Germline V lookup: CDR1 MDHEN, CDR2 SYDVKM. CDR3 bases: TGTGCCAGCAGTTTATTGGTGGGAGCAGATACGCAGTATTTT. Protein: CASSLLVGADTQYF.